These 17 T cell receptor beta chains originate from one sample sequenced in a study of OX40 agonist ivuxolimab in advanced cancers. Measured with immunoSEQ multiplex PCR; TCRdb has only the in-frame clones, and not every one. The sample has around 80,000 clones, about 88% seen once. The material was CD4+ or CD8+ T cells sorted from blood, obtained in a trial of the OX40 agonist ivuxolimab. All receptors come from an adult with an advanced solid tumor such as melanoma, head and neck, liver or kidney cancer.

The chain joins TRBV5-5 to TRBJ2-2; D is uncertain. The ends were cut back, 0 bases at V and 4 bases at J, with 4 bases in the middle. In germline, CDR1 is SGHKS, CDR2 YYEKEE (reference sequence). The CDR3 runs to 13 residues. The CDR3 DNA follows: TGTGCCAGCAGCTTGGTAGTCACCGGGGAGCTGTTTTTT. It codes for CASSLVVTGELFF.

The chain recombines TRBV19 with TRBJ1-5, with D hard to call. Trimming removed 6 bases from V and 2 bases from J, with 11 bases in between. Germline lookup yields CDR1 LNHDA and CDR2 SQIVND (reference sequence). This CDR3 region has 14 residues. CDR3 residues: CASRRAGGNQPQHF. The CDR3 coding sequence is TGTGCCAGTAGAAGGGCAGGCGGCAATCAGCCCCAGCATTTT.

The chain recombines TRBV4-2 with TRBJ2-1; D remains ambiguous. Trimming shortened V by 0 bases and J by 3 bases, and 12 bases separated the two germline ends. The CDR3 covers 16 residues. Germline CDR1 LGHNA, CDR2 YNFKEQ. The DNA for the CDR3 is TGTGCCAGCAGCCAAGATGGCAGGCTGGGCTACAATGAGCAGTTCTTC. This encodes CASSQDGRLGYNEQFF.

This chain links TRBV9 with TRBJ1-2; 9 positions agree with TRBD1. The CDR3 runs 15 residues. Trimming cost V 3 bases and J 1 base; bases outside gene matches: 4. Germline V gene sequence: CDR1 SGDLS, CDR2 YYNGEE. CDR3 sequence (DNA): TGTGCCAGCAGCGCGCAGGACAGGGGTAACTATGGCTACACCTTC. Residues: CASSAQDRGNYGYTF.

Within the sample, this clone is medium-sized. The chain recombines TRBV7-8 with TRBJ1-2; D gene uncertain. Deletions cut 1 base from V and 0 bases from J, with 9 bases between. The CDR3 is made up of 15 amino acids. Germline V gene data show CDR1 as SGHVS and CDR2 as FQNEAQ. The CDR3 region is CASSLVAPTNYGYTF. CDR3 sequence (DNA): TGTGCCAGCAGCTTAGTGGCACCTACTAACTATGGCTACACCTTC.

In its sample, this clone was seen once. The DNA of the CDR3 is TGTGCCAGCAGCCCCGGGACAGGATTCTCACCCCTCCACTTT. Its protein is CASSPGTGFSPLHF. V gene TRBV7-6 combines with J gene TRBJ1-6; 8 nucleotides match TRBD1. CDR3 length equals 14 residues. The V gene's germline CDR1 is SGHVS and CDR2 FNYEAQ. J lost 10 bases, V lost 5 bases, and 7 bases had no gene match.

The CDR3 loop reads CASSQDLDRGNRNTIYF. In nucleotides, the CDR3 is TGCGCCAGCAGCCAAGATCTCGACAGGGGCAATAGAAACACCATATATTTT. This chain links TRBV4-1 with TRBJ1-3, with 8 bases identical to TRBD1. This CDR3 contains 17 residues. With 0 bases clipped from V and 5 bases from J, the junction kept 9 bases outside the gene matches. Per germline, CDR1 MGHRA and CDR2 YSYEKL.

The genes are TRBV19 and TRBJ2-1, with 12 bases that match TRBD2. This CDR3 has 14 amino acids. With V trimmed by 2 bases and J by 9 bases, 2 bases remained unmatched. CDR1 and CDR2 (germline): LNHDA, SQIVND (reference sequence). The CDR3 DNA is TGTGCCAGTAGTATAACTAGCGGGAGGTCTGAGCAGTTCTTC. This gives the protein CASSITSGRSEQFF. Complete variable domain (other parts from reference TRBV19 and TRBJ2-1): DGGITQSPKYLFRKEGQNVTLSCEQNLNHDAMYWYRQDPGQGLRLIYYSQIVNDFQKGDIAEGYSVSREKKESFPLTVTSAQKNPTAFYLCASSITSGRSEQFFGPGTRLTVL.

This clone was counted a single time. Here the CDR3 DNA reads TGTGCCAGCAGCTTAGGCCTCCAAGAGACCCAGTACTTC. Encoded protein: CASSLGLQETQYF. The rearrangement joins TRBV11-2 to TRBJ2-5, with no clear D. Germline loops: CDR1 SGHAT, CDR2 FQNNGV. The CDR3 spans 13 residues. V was cut by 1 base and J by 1 base, with 4 bases left in between. The full variable domain, with the rest looked up from reference TRBV11-2 and TRBJ2-5, is EAGVAQSPRYKIIEKRQSVAFWCNPISGHATLYWYQQILGQGPKLLIQFQNNGVVDDSQLPKDRFSAERLKGVDSTLKIQPAKLEDSAVYLCASSLGLQETQYFGPGTRLLVL.

The sample holds a few counts of this clone. The chain employs TRBV4-1 and TRBJ1-1; the D gene is possibly TRBD1 (5 bases). Looked up from germline, CDR1 is MGHRA and CDR2 is YSYEKL. The CDR3 covers 14 residues. The V end lost 3 bases, the J end lost 1 base, and 9 bases lay between the germline ends. The CDR3 loop is CASSHRAGNTEAFF. DNA of the CDR3: TGCGCCAGCAGCCACAGGGCGGGGAACACTGAAGCTTTCTTT.

Here the CDR3 DNA reads TGTGCCAGCAGACTTGACAGGGCAGGATCCTACGAGCAGTACTTC. It translates to CASRLDRAGSYEQYF. The rearrangement links TRBV7-9 to TRBJ2-7, with TRBD1 identical over 7 bases. The CDR3 totals 15 residues. The germline gives CDR1 SEHNR, CDR2 FQNEAQ (reference sequence). The V and J ends lost 6 bases and 1 base, in that order; junction bases with no gene match: 9.

The genes are TRBV7-2 and TRBJ1-2; 11 bases agree with TRBD1. CDR1 is SGHTA, CDR2 FQGNSA, per germline. After removal of 5 bases from V and 8 bases from J, the junction contained 7 bases not matched to a gene. This CDR3 is 14 amino acids long. CDR3: CASSPTGQGGGYTF. CDR3 nucleotide sequence: TGTGCCAGCAGCCCGACGGGACAGGGGGGCGGCTACACCTTC.

The genes are TRBV4-1 and TRBJ1-5; TRBD1 might be the D (5 bases). The CDR3 loop spans 15 amino acids. Looked up from germline, CDR1 is MGHRA and CDR2 is YSYEKL. Trimming cost V 4 bases and J 0 bases, with 10 bases left between them. The CDR3 coding sequence is TGCGCCAGCAGCCCTGACAGAGCTAGCAATCAGCCCCAGCATTTT. It codes for CASSPDRASNQPQHF.

This sequence joins TRBV7-8 and TRBJ1-1, with 7 nucleotides matching TRBD1. The CDR3 is made up of 15 amino acids. Per the germline V gene, CDR1 is SGHVS and CDR2 is FQNEAQ. The ends lost 5 bases at V and 0 bases at J; junction bases unmatched: 6. CDR3 DNA: TGTGCCAGCAGCAACCTGGGACAGCTGAACACTGAAGCTTTCTTT. Translating it yields CASSNLGQLNTEAFF. The whole variable domain, filled in from reference TRBV7-8 and TRBJ1-1, reads GAGVSQSPRYKVAKRGQDVALRCDPISGHVSLFWYQQALGQGPEFLTYFQNEAQLDKSGLPSDRFFAERPEGSVSTLKIQRTQQEDSAVYLCASSNLGQLNTEAFFGQGTRLTVV.

This sequence joins TRBV2 and TRBJ1-1; D remains ambiguous. With 4 bases removed from V and 8 bases from J, the gap between germline ends came to 8 bases. Germline V gene data show CDR1 as SNHLY and CDR2 as FYNNEI. The CDR3 is 11 amino acids. CDR3 nucleotide sequence: TGTGCCAGCAGTGCTACCACCGAAGCTTTCTTT. Amino acids: CASSATTEAFF.

The chain recombines TRBV7-8 with TRBJ2-5, with a weak D call TRBD2 (5 bases). V was cut by 5 bases and J by 5 bases, with 15 bases left in between. Germline V gene data show CDR1 as SGHVS and CDR2 as FQNEAQ. The CDR3 runs 14 residues. CDR3 loop: CASSPEGSLETQYF. As DNA, the CDR3 is TGTGCCAGCAGCCCGGAAGGGAGCTTGGAGACCCAGTACTTC.

The chain couples TRBV2 to TRBJ1-2; 8 bases match TRBD1. V shed 5 bases and J 5 bases; nucleotides not matched to a gene: 10. The CDR3 runs to 15 residues. The germline CDR1 and CDR2 sequences are SNHLY and FYNNEI. CDR3 coding DNA: TGTGCCAGCAGTCCATCGACAGGGGTAGGGTATGGCTACACCTTC. Its translation: CASSPSTGVGYGYTF.